The 11 T cell receptor beta chains presented below share a single source sample, sequenced in a study of cytomegalovirus exposure and HLA in healthy donors. PCR involved 60 Vbeta and 13 Jbeta primers. Assay: immunoSEQ multiplex PCR; the TCRdb copy retains only in-frame clones and omits some. The sample has about 98,000 clones; around 80% are singletons. The sequencing input was PBMCs. The source is a human donor in good health.

The chain joins TRBV5-5 to TRBJ1-2; D uncertain. V was clipped by 0 bases and J by 0 bases, with 18 bases between them. The germline V gene has CDR1 SGHKS and CDR2 YYEKEE (reference sequence). The CDR3 consists of 18 residues. The CDR3 spells CASSLVVGRTEPNYGYTF. The CDR3 DNA is TGTGCCAGCAGCTTGGTAGTCGGCAGAACAGAACCTAACTATGGCTACACCTTC.

The V gene is TRBV28, the J gene TRBJ1-1; 7 bases are shared with TRBD1. The CDR3 extends over 12 amino acids. The V gene end was trimmed by 4 bases and the J gene end by 5 bases; junction bases not matched to a gene: 1. Germline V lookup: CDR1 MDHEN, CDR2 SYDVKM. This CDR3 reads CASSSGGTEAFF. CDR3 nucleotide sequence: TGTGCCAGCAGTTCAGGGGGAACTGAAGCTTTCTTT.

The gene calls are TRBV19 and TRBJ1-5; no reliable D call. The ends were cut back, 2 bases at V and 0 bases at J, with 5 bases in the middle. This CDR3 has 14 amino acids. CDR1 is LNHDA and CDR2 is SQIVND in the germline V gene (reference sequence). CDR3 amino acids: CASSITDSNQPQHF. For the CDR3, the DNA is TGTGCCAGTAGTATAACAGATAGCAATCAGCCCCAGCATTTT.

A remark on this clone: This sample also contains other DNA sequences that code for the same CDR3. The genes are TRBV6-5 and TRBJ1-1; tentatively, D is TRBD1 (6 bases). CDR3 length: 11 amino acids. Trimming cost V 5 bases and J 5 bases, with 6 bases left between them. Germline V gene data show CDR1 as MNHEY and CDR2 as SVGAGI. The CDR3 sequence: CASSRGTEAFF. CDR3 DNA: TGTGCCAGCAGTAGGGGGACTGAAGCTTTCTTT.

The chain has TRBV6-6 and TRBJ1-2; D may be TRBD1 (6 bases). V lost 5 bases to trimming and J lost 6 bases, with 13 bases between them. CDR3 length equals 13 residues. Per germline, CDR1 MNHNY and CDR2 SVGAGI (reference sequence). In DNA form, the CDR3 reads TGTGCCAGCAGTCGCACAGGGTTCGATGGCTACACCTTC. Its translation is CASSRTGFDGYTF.

A single count supports this clone. The J gene is TRBJ2-3, the V gene TRBV27; 9 bases match TRBD2. The CDR3 totals 16 residues. The germline CDR1 and CDR2 sequences are MNHEY and SMNVEV (reference sequence). J gave up 4 bases and V 5 bases, and 10 bases lay outside the gene matches. The CDR3 is CASSPGAGLASDTQYF. The CDR3, as DNA: TGTGCCAGCAGTCCCGGGGCTGGACTAGCGTCAGATACGCAGTATTTT.

V and J are TRBV30 and TRBJ2-7, with D uncertain. Deletions cut 2 bases from V and 6 bases from J, with 17 bases between. The CDR3 loop spans 14 amino acids. Germline V gives CDR1 GTSNPN, CDR2 SVGIG (reference sequence). The CDR3 loop reads CAWSCNAPRCEQYF. In DNA, the CDR3 is TGTGCCTGGAGTTGCAACGCCCCGAGGTGCGAGCAGTACTTC. The complete variable domain, with remaining parts taken from reference TRBV30 and TRBJ2-7, reads SQTIHQWPATLVQPVGSPLSLECTVEGTSNPNLYWYRQAAGRGLQLLFYSVGIGQISSEVPQNLSASRPQDRQFILSSKKLLLSDSGFYLCAWSCNAPRCEQYFGPGTRLTVT.

The CDR3 region is CASSTKREIAPGTQYF. CDR3 nucleotide sequence: TGTGCCAGCAGTACCAAGCGGGAGATAGCCCCAGGGACGCAGTATTTT. This chain links TRBV25-1 with TRBJ2-3, with TRBD2 identical over 8 bases. CDR1 and CDR2 from the germline V gene are MGHDK and SYGVNS. The CDR3 spans 16 residues. J was trimmed by 9 bases and V by 5 bases; bases with no gene match: 16.

There are a few counts of this clone. The rearrangement links TRBV29-1 to TRBJ1-1, with 8 bases fitting TRBD1. CDR1 and CDR2 (germline): SQVTM, ANQGSEA. V was clipped by 1 base and J by 1 base; unmatched bases: 8. The CDR3 spans 16 residues. As DNA, the CDR3 is TGCAGCGTTGAAGGCCCCTGGACAGGGTGGAACACTGAAGCTTTCTTT. Its protein is CSVEGPWTGWNTEAFF.

The chain has TRBV11-2 and TRBJ1-1; D unresolved. CDR1 and CDR2 (germline): SGHAT, FQNNGV. V was cut by 3 bases and J by 1 base, with 3 bases left in between. The CDR3 runs 12 residues. Written as DNA, the CDR3 is TGTGCCAGCAGCTTCGGGAACACTGAAGCTTTCTTT. It is translated as CASSFGNTEAFF.

Here the CDR3 DNA reads TGTGCCTGGAGTGTGAGGGAAGCGGAAAAACTGTTTTTT. This encodes CAWSVREAEKLFF. J is TRBJ1-4 and V is TRBV30; no clear D. Germline CDR1 is GTSNPN and CDR2 is SVGIG (reference sequence). The length of the CDR3 is 13 residues. V was cut by 0 bases and J by 8 bases, with 10 bases left in between.